This TCR beta chain was observed in a study of cytomegalovirus exposure and HLA in healthy donors. The CDR3 runs to 16 residues. The ends lost 4 bases at V and 2 bases at J; junction bases unmatched: 9. Germline V gene sequence: CDR1 SEHNR, CDR2 FQNEAQ (reference sequence). PCR amplification relied on 60 Vbeta primers (plus 13 Jbeta primers). The table came from immunoSEQ multiplex PCR; TCRdb's copy has only in-frame clones and leaves some out. The sample contains 200,000 to 250,000 clones, approximately 81% of which appear only once. It was healthy bone marrow donors who served as donors. The receptor's source is a man between 25 and 39 years old in good health and CMV-seronegative. Sequenced: PBMCs. This rearrangement joins TRBV7-9 to TRBJ1-1, with 8 bases that match TRBD1. Here the CDR3 reads CASSSRDRGRNTEAFF. CDR3 sequence (DNA): TGTGCCAGCAGCTCGAGAGACAGGGGTCGTAACACTGAAGCTTTCTTT.